This T cell receptor (beta chain) was recovered during a study of CD8+ T cells in alopecia areata. Investigators isolated RNA and reverse transcribed it into cDNA to act as the sequencing template. Sequencing used immunoSEQ multiplex PCR; TCRdb keeps in-frame clones, though not all of them. The sample includes some 170,000 clones, 53% of them seen just once. Trimming took off 3 bases at V and 1 base at J, with 9 bases between the two ends. The germline V gene encodes CDR1 LGHNA and CDR2 YSLEER. The CDR3 extends over 14 amino acids. As to treatment: oral pan-JAK inhibitor, 5-10 mg twice daily. This clone was counted a few times.

This receptor was taken from a human donor with alopecia areata. The chain employs TRBV4-3 and TRBJ1-1; D not certain. The material sequenced was CD8+ T cells sorted from blood, taken at week 24, from a patient treated with tofacitinib. The CDR3 loop reads CASSQKTANTEAFF. The CDR3 bases are TGCGCCAGCAGCCAGAAAACAGCGAACACTGAAGCTTTCTTT.